This record looks at one T cell receptor beta chain sequence and its context. CDR3 length equals 17 residues. V was shortened by 5 bases and J by 1 base, with 21 bases between the two germline ends. Germline CDR1 reads SGHRS; CDR2 reads YFSETQ. TCRdb's table, derived via immunoSEQ multiplex PCR, lists solely in-frame clones and lacks some. The sample contains approximately 300,000 clones, around nine tenths of which appear only once. The data belong to a study of blood T cell repertoires in COVID-19. Looking at the study overall: Both acute and convalescent COVID-19 samples were obtained from the United States, Italy and Spain. The cDNA or gDNA used as material had been derived from T cells, B-cell-depleted T cells, or PBMCs.

The sequence was obtained from a man aged 50-60 years with active or convalescent COVID-19. Material: peripheral blood. The chain joins TRBV5-1 to TRBJ1-1, with D possibly TRBD1 on 6 matching bases. The CDR3 is CASRRSNSGGWNTEAFF. The CDR3 coding sequence is TGCGCCAGCAGAAGGTCGAACTCGGGGGGCTGGAACACTGAAGCTTTCTTT.